These 15 T cell receptor beta chains came from one sample sequenced in a study of human T cells and chemical hapten exposure. Whole blood, unfractionated, served as the material for total RNA extraction. The study used a library that attached unique molecular identifiers to individual cDNA molecules. TCRdb re-called the reads with MiXCR, one entry per CDR3 protein. The sample gives about 120,000 distinct CDR3 sequences, 6.5% to 10% of which show up once; roughly 1.5% is in the top ten. Sequenced sample: whole blood. Receptors originate from a human donor in good health. Some clones in this sample may be carry-over from other donors' samples.

This clonotype was counted ten times or more. The chain uses TRBV16 and TRBJ2-2; D is unresolved. From germline, CDR1 is KGHSY and CDR2 FQNENV. This CDR3 contains 14 residues. With 4 bases removed from V and 0 bases from J, the gap between germline ends came to 6 bases. Here the CDR3 reads CASSPFPNTGELFF. The CDR3 bases are TGTGCCAGCAGCCCATTCCCGAACACCGGGGAGCTGTTTTTT.

The rearrangement uses TRBV7-9 and TRBJ2-4; tentatively, D is TRBD2 (5 bases). The germline V gene encodes CDR1 SEHNR and CDR2 FQNEAQ (reference sequence). There are 15 residues in the CDR3. The V end lost 6 bases, the J end lost 6 bases, and 18 bases lay between the germline ends. The CDR3 DNA reads TGTGCCAGCAGGATGGGCGGGTTCGGCCTAAACATTCAGTACTTC. Protein: CASRMGGFGLNIQYF.

The chain recombines TRBV5-1 with TRBJ2-2; 9 bases agree with TRBD1. The V gene end was trimmed by 3 bases and the J gene end by 5 bases; junction bases not matched to a gene: 5. CDR1 and CDR2 (germline): SGHRS, YFSETQ. The CDR3 runs to 15 residues. The CDR3 DNA sequence: TGCGCCAGCAGCTCCGGGGACAGGGTGACCGGGGAGCTGTTTTTT. Translated, it gives CASSSGDRVTGELFF.

The sample holds a few counts of this clonotype. The chain carries TRBV2 and TRBJ2-2; D remains unclear. The CDR3 is made up of 13 amino acids. Per germline, CDR1 SNHLY and CDR2 FYNNEI. Trimming pared 4 bases from V and 6 bases from J, leaving 9 bases between. The CDR3 region is CASSGRYSGELFF. The CDR3 DNA sequence: TGTGCCAGCAGTGGCAGGTACTCCGGGGAGCTGTTTTTT.

The chain uses TRBV15 and TRBJ2-1; 9 bases are shared with TRBD1. This CDR3 has 15 amino acids. J lost 9 bases, V lost 3 bases, and 9 bases had no gene match. CDR1 is LNHNV, CDR2 YYDKDF, per germline (reference sequence). In nucleotides, the CDR3 is TGTGCCACCAGCAGGGCCGGGACAGGGATTCTTGAGCAGTTCTTC. Residues: CATSRAGTGILEQFF.

This clonotype was counted a few times. The CDR3 reads CASSSGHNNEQFF. The CDR3 DNA sequence: TGTGCCAGCAGCAGCGGACACAACAATGAGCAGTTCTTC. The chain recombines TRBV11-2 with TRBJ2-1; D is perhaps TRBD1 or TRBD2 (5 bases each). Germline lookup yields CDR1 SGHAT and CDR2 FQNNGV. The CDR3 consists of 13 residues. V was trimmed by 5 bases and J by 5 bases, leaving 10 bases between them.

This chain connects TRBV5-1 to TRBJ2-7; D is perhaps TRBD1 (6 bases). The CDR3 consists of 13 residues. Germline assignment: CDR1 SGHRS and CDR2 YFSETQ. With 4 bases removed from V and 3 bases from J, the gap between germline ends came to 11 bases. The DNA for the CDR3 is TGCGCCAGCAGCACGACGGACAGCTACGAGCAGTACTTC. This gives the protein CASSTTDSYEQYF.

This clonotype was counted only a few times. The J gene is TRBJ2-3, the V gene TRBV5-1; possible D gene TRBD1, 5 bases. This CDR3 contains 16 residues. Trimming removed 3 bases from V and 0 bases from J, with 14 bases in between. The germline gives CDR1 SGHRS, CDR2 YFSETQ. This chain's CDR3 is CASSSIQGSSTDTQYF. The DNA for the CDR3 is TGCGCCAGCAGCTCAATTCAGGGATCTAGCACAGATACGCAGTATTTT.

V gene TRBV7-9 combines with J gene TRBJ2-7, with 8 bases identical to TRBD2. This CDR3 comprises 14 residues. V lost 2 bases, J lost 5 bases, and 5 bases stayed unmatched. The V gene's germline CDR1 is SEHNR and CDR2 FQNEAQ (reference sequence). The CDR3 sequence: CASSLLAGFHEQYF. The CDR3, as DNA: TGTGCCAGCAGCTTACTAGCGGGTTTCCACGAGCAGTACTTC.

As to this clonotype: Lacking the conserved final phenylalanine or tryptophan, this CDR3 likely reflects a read error. This sequence joins TRBV18 and TRBJ1-3, with no clear D. The V gene's germline CDR1 is KGHSH and CDR2 LQKENI. The CDR3 loop spans 15 amino acids. With 3 bases removed from V and 0 bases from J, the gap between germline ends came to 9 bases. CDR3 DNA sequence: TGTGCCAGCTCACCGGGCAGAATCTCTGGAAACACCATATATTTA. This encodes CASSPGRISGNTIYL.

The table lists this clonotype with many counts. The chain combines TRBV29-1 with TRBJ2-7; 9 bases align to TRBD1. The CDR3 runs to 14 residues. CDR1 SQVTM and CDR2 ANQGSEA come from the germline V gene. V lost 7 bases to trimming and J lost 2 bases; unmatched junction nucleotides: 9. The CDR3 is CSGAGTGFPYEQYF. CDR3 DNA: TGCAGCGGGGCCGGGACAGGGTTCCCCTACGAGCAGTACTTC.

This clonotype has a count of ten or more. This rearrangement joins TRBV29-1 to TRBJ2-1; 9 positions match TRBD2. CDR1 is SQVTM, CDR2 ANQGSEA, per germline. J lost 4 bases, V lost 8 bases, and 12 bases had no gene match. The CDR3 is 15 residues long. The CDR3 spells CSLEPAGGVYNEQFF. CDR3 nucleotide sequence: TGCAGCCTCGAGCCAGCGGGGGGCGTTTACAATGAGCAGTTCTTC.

This clonotype was counted ten times or more. The chain links TRBV7-2 to TRBJ2-5; D is perhaps TRBD2 (5 bases). This CDR3 spans 15 amino acids. Trimming shortened V by 0 bases and J by 4 bases, and 12 bases separated the two germline ends. In germline, CDR1 is SGHTA, CDR2 FQGNSA. The CDR3 DNA is TGTGCCAGCAGCTTAGCGAGGGCCGAACGAGAGACCCAGTACTTC. Protein product: CASSLARAERETQYF.

In its sample, this clonotype was seen a few times. This chain connects TRBV29-1 to TRBJ1-1; D uncertain. Looked up from germline, CDR1 is SQVTM and CDR2 is ANQGSEA. V was trimmed by 3 bases and J by 1 base, leaving 9 bases between them. CDR3 length: 13 residues. The chain's CDR3 is CSVDGQKNTEAFF. Written as DNA, the CDR3 is TGCAGCGTTGACGGCCAGAAGAACACTGAAGCTTTCTTT.

This clonotype was seen many times. The rearrangement links TRBV20-1 to TRBJ1-5; no clear D. Germline assignment: CDR1 DFQATT and CDR2 SNEGSKA (reference sequence). The ends were cut back, 3 bases at V and 3 bases at J, with 12 bases in the middle. The CDR3 runs 14 residues. Here the CDR3 reads CSASDGSNNQPQHF. The CDR3 bases are TGCAGTGCTAGTGACGGATCGAACAATCAGCCCCAGCATTTT.